By frequency, the clone carrying this TCR beta chain registers medium-sized. Antigen: not known. The read comes to an end 3 residues before the CDR3 does, leaving the germline J gene to fill in the end. The sample originates from a study of T cell clonality in common variable immunodeficiency. Points from the study as a whole: In common variable immunodeficiency, TCR beta chains reportedly carried fewer deletions and N-nucleotide insertions. Fewer TCRbeta clones were shared among CVID subjects than controls. What drives increased CVID clonality needs T cell subpopulation sequencing.

CVID subjects were some 15 female and some 28 male, aged about 8 to 70. Most patients and controls had Caucasian heritage. The germline CDR1 and CDR2 sequences are DFQATT and SNEGSKA (reference sequence). The germline V and J ends were trimmed by 1 base and 4 bases, with 7 bases remaining between them. The CDR3 runs 12 residues. The assay was immunoSEQ multiplex PCR, and TCRdb's table has in-frame clones only and misses some. Listed are several thousand clones; about 3.5% falls within the top ten. J is TRBJ1-2 and V is TRBV20-1; D ambiguous. The sequence derives from a human donor with common variable immunodeficiency. The sample was peripheral blood mononuclear cells. CDR3 bases read: TGCAGTGCTAGAGTTTCTAGCTATGGC. This gives the protein CSARVSSYG. The CDR3 reads in full as CSARVSSYGYTF.